This TCR beta chain emerged from a study of cytomegalovirus exposure and HLA in healthy donors. With 1 base removed from V and 5 bases from J, the gap between germline ends came to 12 bases. CDR1 is SGHAT and CDR2 is FQDESV in the germline V gene (reference sequence). The CDR3 spans 15 residues. Profiling relied on immunoSEQ multiplex PCR, and the TCRdb table lists in-frame clones only, not all of them. The table records some 350,000 clones, around 90% of them present only once. The rearrangement links TRBV11-1 to TRBJ2-1; tentatively, D is TRBD1 (6 bases). This TCR came from a woman between 25 and 40 years old in good health and CMV-seropositive. Sequencing used PBMCs. The CDR3 coding sequence is TGTGCCAGCAGCTTAGTGGAGGACAGCGACAATGAGCAGTTCTTC. Its translation is CASSLVEDSDNEQFF.